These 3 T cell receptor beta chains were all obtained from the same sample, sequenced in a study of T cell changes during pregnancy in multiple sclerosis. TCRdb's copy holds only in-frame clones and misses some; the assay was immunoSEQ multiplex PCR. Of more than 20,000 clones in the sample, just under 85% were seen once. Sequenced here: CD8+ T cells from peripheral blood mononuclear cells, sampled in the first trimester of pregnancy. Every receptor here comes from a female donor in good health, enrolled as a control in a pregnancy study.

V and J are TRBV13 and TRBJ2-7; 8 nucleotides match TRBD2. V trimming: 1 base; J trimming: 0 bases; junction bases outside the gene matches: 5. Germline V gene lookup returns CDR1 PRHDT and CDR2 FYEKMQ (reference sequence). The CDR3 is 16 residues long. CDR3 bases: TGTGCCAGCAGCTTAGACAGCGGGGGCTACTCCTACGAGCAGTACTTC. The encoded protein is CASSLDSGGYSYEQYF.

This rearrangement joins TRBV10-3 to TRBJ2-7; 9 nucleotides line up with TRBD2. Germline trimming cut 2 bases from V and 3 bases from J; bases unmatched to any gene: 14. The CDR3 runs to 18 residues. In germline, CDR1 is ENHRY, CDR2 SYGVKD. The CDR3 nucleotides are TGTGCCATCAGTGAGCCAGGGACTAGCAATCTAGATGGCTACGAGCAGTACTTC. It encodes CAISEPGTSNLDGYEQYF.

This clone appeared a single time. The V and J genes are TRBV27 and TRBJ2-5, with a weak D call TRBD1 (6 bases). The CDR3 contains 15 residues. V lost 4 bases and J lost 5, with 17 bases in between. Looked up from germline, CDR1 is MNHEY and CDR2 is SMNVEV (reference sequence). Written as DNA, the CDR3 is TGTGCCAGCAGTTCTAGCCCTACAGGGCGCGAGACCCAGTACTTC. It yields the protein CASSSSPTGRETQYF.